The 28 T cell receptor beta chains below all came from one sample that was sequenced in a study of shared clonotypes between healthy human individuals. The assay was immunoSEQ multiplex PCR, and TCRdb's table has in-frame clones only and misses some. The sample includes about half a million clones, around 74% seen only once; the top ten take roughly 13%. Sequencing was performed on PBMCs. These receptors were obtained from a middle-aged woman in good health. Some clones in this sample may be carry-over from other donors' samples.

The chain joins TRBV13 to TRBJ2-7; D unresolved. This CDR3 region has 12 residues. Trimming took off 0 bases at V and 4 bases at J, with 4 bases between the two ends. Per germline, CDR1 PRHDT and CDR2 FYEKMQ (reference sequence). In nucleotides, the CDR3 is TGTGCCAGCAGCTTAGGGGGTTACGAGCAGTACTTC. Amino acids: CASSLGGYEQYF.

The gene calls are TRBV6-5 and TRBJ2-1; 9 positions agree with TRBD2. The CDR3 has 15 amino acids. With V trimmed by 0 bases and J by 8 bases, 5 bases remained unmatched. Germline V gene lookup returns CDR1 MNHEY and CDR2 SVGAGI. In DNA form, the CDR3 reads TGTGCCAGCAGTTACTCTAGCGGGAGTGTCGATGAGCAGTTCTTC. It is translated as CASSYSSGSVDEQFF.

This clone was picked up one time. This sequence joins TRBV7-3 and TRBJ2-3; D not resolved. The germline CDR1 and CDR2 sequences are SGHTA and FQGTGA. V was pared by 5 bases and J by 1 base, with 7 bases between. This CDR3 region has 13 residues. CDR3 protein: CASSLSGTDTQYF. As DNA, the CDR3 is TGTGCCAGCAGCCTCAGTGGCACAGATACGCAGTATTTT.

The chain uses TRBV18 and TRBJ2-2; D not certain. The CDR3 spans 21 residues. Looked up from germline, CDR1 is KGHSH and CDR2 is LQKENI. V was pared by 0 bases and J by 0 bases, with 23 bases between. The CDR3 bases are TGTGCCAGCTCACCACCTGCCAGTCCCAGCTTTATAAACTCGAACACCGGGGAGCTGTTTTTT. Translating gives CASSPPASPSFINSNTGELFF.

The V gene is TRBV19, the J gene TRBJ2-3; 7 positions match TRBD1. The length of the CDR3 is 15 residues. Losses at the gene ends were 4 bases for V and 0 bases for J; bases not matched to a gene: 4. Germline CDR1 is LNHDA and CDR2 is SQIVND (reference sequence). CDR3 coding DNA: TGTGCCAGTAGTAGGGACAGATCAAGCACAGATACGCAGTATTTT. It encodes CASSRDRSSTDTQYF.

The rearrangement uses TRBV19 and TRBJ1-4; D not certain. Germline CDR1 and CDR2: LNHDA and SQIVND (reference sequence). The V gene lost 4 bases and the J gene lost 0 bases, with 12 bases spanning the gap. This CDR3 is built from 16 residues. The CDR3 is CASSTLRAATNEKLFF. CDR3 DNA: TGTGCCAGTAGTACCCTCCGAGCTGCAACTAATGAAAAACTGTTTTTT.

The V gene is TRBV7-9, the J gene TRBJ1-1; tentatively, D is TRBD1 (5 bases). This CDR3 has 16 residues. CDR1 and CDR2 from the germline V gene are SEHNR and FQNEAQ (reference sequence). V dropped 4 bases and J dropped 1 base, with 16 bases sitting between them. Here the CDR3 DNA reads TGTGCCAGCAGCTGGGTCTCAGGGAACGAGAACACTGAAGCTTTCTTT. It specifies CASSWVSGNENTEAFF.

The chain carries TRBV10-3 and TRBJ2-7; TRBD2 matches at 11 bases. The CDR3 covers 16 residues. The V segment lost 2 bases and the J segment 5 bases; nucleotides outside the gene matches: 8. The germline CDR1 and CDR2 sequences are ENHRY and SYGVKD. The CDR3: CAISETATSGSDEQYF. CDR3 nucleotide sequence: TGTGCCATCAGTGAGACCGCAACTAGCGGGAGTGACGAGCAGTACTTC.

This chain connects TRBV29-1 to TRBJ1-1, with 10 bases aligning to TRBD1. The trim removed 7 bases at V and 5 bases at J, leaving 16 bases unmatched. CDR3 length: 16 residues. Germline V gene lookup returns CDR1 SQVTM and CDR2 ANQGSEA. DNA of the CDR3: TGCAGCGCCAAGGGCGAGCGGGACAGGGGTCGAACTGAAGCTTTCTTT. It translates to CSAKGERDRGRTEAFF.

This clone was seen a single time. The CDR3 region is CASSFGSGSSYNEQFF. CDR3 DNA sequence: TGTGCCAGCAGCTTTGGTAGCGGGAGCTCCTACAATGAGCAGTTCTTC. This chain uses TRBV11-2 with TRBJ2-1, with 9 bases matching TRBD2. V was clipped by 3 bases and J by 0 bases; unmatched bases: 3. Germline CDR1 SGHAT, CDR2 FQNNGV. The CDR3 has 16 amino acids.

This clone was seen only a few times. Additional DNA sequences in this sample encode the identical CDR3. The V gene is TRBV6-1, the J gene TRBJ2-7; D may be TRBD2 (5 bases). This CDR3 comprises 12 residues. Deletions cut 5 bases from V and 3 bases from J, with 8 bases between. Germline assignment: CDR1 MNHNS and CDR2 SASEGT. The CDR3, as DNA: TGTGCCAGCAGTTTAGGAGGCTACGAGCAGTACTTC. Translated, it gives CASSLGGYEQYF.

The chain is built from TRBV19 and TRBJ2-5; TRBD2 matches 7 bases. Germline V gene sequence: CDR1 LNHDA, CDR2 SQIVND (reference sequence). V dropped 6 bases and J dropped 5; count of bases not matched to a gene: 6. This CDR3 is built from 13 residues. The CDR3 DNA sequence: TGTGCCAGTAGCCCCAACGGGGGGGAGACCCAGTACTTC. Translated: CASSPNGGETQYF.

The V call is TRBV7-9, the J call TRBJ2-3; possibly TRBD1 for D (6 bases). The CDR3 is made up of 14 amino acids. CDR1 SEHNR and CDR2 FQNEAQ come from the germline V gene (reference sequence). V was shortened by 5 bases and J by 2 bases, with 11 bases between the two germline ends. The CDR3 DNA is TGTGCCAGCAGCCGGCAGGGGAACACAGATACGCAGTATTTT. Its translation: CASSRQGNTDTQYF.

Of note for this clone: Other DNA sequences in this specimen translate into the identical CDR3. The chain combines TRBV5-1 with TRBJ2-3; 8 positions match TRBD2. Germline V CDR1 and CDR2: SGHRS, YFSETQ. J gave up 3 bases and V 0 bases, and 3 bases lay outside the gene matches. The CDR3 has 15 amino acids. The CDR3 protein is CASSLGSGGTDTQYF. The CDR3 DNA follows: TGCGCCAGCAGCTTGGGGAGCGGGGGAACAGATACGCAGTATTTT.

This rearrangement joins TRBV19 to TRBJ2-5, with 11 nucleotides matching TRBD2. The V gene's germline CDR1 is LNHDA and CDR2 SQIVND (reference sequence). The CDR3 runs to 16 residues. Trimming cost V 5 bases and J 1 base; bases outside gene matches: 6. The CDR3 loop reads CASSLTSGGFQETQYF. As DNA, the CDR3 is TGTGCCAGTAGTCTCACTAGCGGGGGATTCCAAGAGACCCAGTACTTC.

The chain is built from TRBV21-1 and TRBJ2-7; TRBD1 is the table's D call, not checked against the DNA. TRBV21-1 is listed as a pseudogene. CDR3 length: 14 residues. The CDR3 loop reads CASSKRTTTYEQYF. The DNA for the CDR3 is TGTGCCAGCAGCAAAAGGACAACTACCTACGAGCAGTACTTC.

In this sample, this clone turned up once. J is TRBJ2-5 and V is TRBV5-6; D is unresolved. Germline V CDR1 and CDR2: SGHDT, YYEEEE. CDR3 length equals 13 residues. Trimming shortened V by 4 bases and J by 1 base, and 8 bases separated the two germline ends. The CDR3 DNA reads as TGTGCCAGCAGCCCGGCTCCCCAAGAGACCCAGTACTTC. As protein: CASSPAPQETQYF. Together with reference TRBV5-6 and TRBJ2-5, the CDR3 gives the full variable domain: DAGVTQSPTHLIKTRGQQVTLRCSPKSGHDTVSWYQQALGQGPQFIFQYYEEEERQRGNFPDRFSGHQFPNYSSELNVNALLLGDSALYLCASSPAPQETQYFGPGTRLLVL.

The J gene is TRBJ2-3, the V gene TRBV9, with D tentatively TRBD1 (6 bases). The V gene's germline CDR1 is SGDLS and CDR2 YYNGEE. V was clipped by 0 bases and J by 1 base, with 6 bases between them. This CDR3 has 14 residues. The CDR3 DNA reads TGTGCCAGCAGCGTAGACAGGGGCACAGATACGCAGTATTTT. As protein: CASSVDRGTDTQYF.

Details on this clone: The sample carries other DNA sequences with the same CDR3. The V call is TRBV18, the J call TRBJ2-5; D not certain. V shed 3 bases and J shed 5 bases, with 4 bases lying between them. The CDR3 contains 11 residues. The germline CDR1 and CDR2 sequences are KGHSH and LQKENI. The CDR3 sequence: CASSPDETQYF. The CDR3 DNA reads as TGTGCCAGCTCACCTGATGAGACCCAGTACTTC.

The chain has TRBV5-1 and TRBJ2-5; TRBD1 matches at 9 bases. This CDR3 spans 16 amino acids. Unmatched junction bases numbered 8, after V lost 0 bases and J lost 5 bases. CDR1 SGHRS and CDR2 YFSETQ come from the germline V gene. The CDR3 DNA sequence: TGCGCCAGCAGCTTGGCCGGGACAGGGTGGAGGGAGACCCAGTACTTC. Translating it yields CASSLAGTGWRETQYF. Supplemented by reference TRBV5-1 and TRBJ2-5, the full variable domain reads KAGVTQTPRYLIKTRGQQVTLSCSPISGHRSVSWYQQTPGQGLQFLFEYFSETQRNKGNFPGRFSGRQFSNSRSEMNVSTLELGDSALYLCASSLAGTGWRETQYFGPGTRLLVL.

V and J are TRBV6-5 and TRBJ1-2; D uncertain. In germline, CDR1 is MNHEY, CDR2 SVGAGI. The V end was cut by 0 bases, the J end by 2 bases, with 10 bases between. CDR3 size: 15 residues. The DNA of the CDR3 is TGTGCCAGCAGTTACTCGCGATCCGGGAACTATGGCTACACCTTC. As protein: CASSYSRSGNYGYTF.

The rearrangement joins TRBV7-9 to TRBJ2-3, with D unclear. This CDR3 has 14 amino acids. The germline V and J ends were trimmed by 2 bases and 8 bases, with 14 bases remaining between them. Germline V CDR1 and CDR2: SEHNR, FQNEAQ (reference sequence). The DNA for the CDR3 is TGTGCCAGCAGCTTATCGGCTGGCGACGGTACGCAGTATTTT. Amino acids: CASSLSAGDGTQYF.

CDR3: CASSETSGSSYEQYF. The CDR3 DNA reads TGTGCCAGCAGTGAGACTAGCGGGAGCTCCTACGAGCAGTACTTC. The chain recombines TRBV25-1 with TRBJ2-7; 12 bases align to TRBD2. Germline CDR1 reads MGHDK; CDR2 reads SYGVNS. The V gene end was trimmed by 3 bases and the J gene end by 0 bases; junction bases not matched to a gene: 0. This CDR3 is 15 amino acids long.

The CDR3 is CASSSQGANYGYTF. Here the CDR3 DNA reads TGTGCCAGCAGCTCCCAGGGCGCTAACTATGGCTACACCTTC. The chain recombines TRBV28 with TRBJ1-2; TRBD1 might be the D (5 bases). The V end lost 6 bases, the J end lost 0 bases, and 11 bases lay between the germline ends. The CDR3 is made up of 14 amino acids. The V gene's germline CDR1 is MDHEN and CDR2 SYDVKM.

The chain uses TRBV5-1 and TRBJ2-7; a possible D gene is TRBD1 (6 bases). V gave up 0 bases and J gave up 2 bases, with 9 bases separating them. The CDR3 totals 14 residues. From germline, CDR1 is SGHRS and CDR2 YFSETQ. The CDR3 DNA reads as TGCGCCAGCAGCTTGGACAGGGATCCCTACGAGCAGTACTTC. It is translated as CASSLDRDPYEQYF. The whole variable domain, filled in from reference TRBV5-1 and TRBJ2-7, reads KAGVTQTPRYLIKTRGQQVTLSCSPISGHRSVSWYQQTPGQGLQFLFEYFSETQRNKGNFPGRFSGRQFSNSRSEMNVSTLELGDSALYLCASSLDRDPYEQYFGPGTRLTVT.

The chain employs TRBV11-2 and TRBJ2-7; TRBD1 matches at 8 bases. CDR1 is SGHAT and CDR2 is FQNNGV in the germline V gene. The CDR3 has 16 residues. After removal of 1 base from V and 0 bases from J, the junction contained 5 bases not matched to a gene. CDR3: CASSLGSGGISYEQYF. In DNA form, the CDR3 reads TGTGCCAGCAGCTTAGGTTCAGGGGGCATCTCCTACGAGCAGTACTTC.

This rearrangement joins TRBV11-2 to TRBJ1-5; D is unresolved. The germline V gene has CDR1 SGHAT and CDR2 FQNNGV. This CDR3 has 13 residues. V lost 5 bases and J lost 5, with 10 bases in between. The CDR3, as DNA: TGTGCCAGCAGCCCAGACGGCGATCAGCCCCAGCATTTT. Its translation: CASSPDGDQPQHF.

This clone has only a few counts. The chain joins TRBV5-1 to TRBJ2-3, with 9 bases lining up with TRBD2. The CDR3 extends over 16 amino acids. With V trimmed by 0 bases and J by 5 bases, 7 bases remained unmatched. Looked up from germline, CDR1 is SGHRS and CDR2 is YFSETQ. CDR3 bases: TGCGCCAGCAGCTTGGTTTGGGCTAGCGGGGAAGATACGCAGTATTTT. As protein: CASSLVWASGEDTQYF.